The clone carrying this T cell receptor beta chain has ten or more counts. The antigen is undetermined. The use of a sample-barcoded 5' primer and a J-beta primer mix characterized a second PCR of about 6 to 12 cycles. A single record per CDR3 protein comes from TCRdb applying MiXCR to the 5' RACE reads. The sample includes fewer than 900,000 distinct CDR3 sequences, roughly 50% seen only once; the top ten take 25% to 35%. The sample is drawn from a study of blood T cells in healthy people across ages. Study observations and caveats: Observed TCR beta diversity per million T cells went down as age went up. This fall followed a roughly linear course with age.

The V end lost 4 bases, the J end lost 0 bases, and 12 bases lay between the germline ends. The CDR3 sequence is 15 residues long. Per the germline V gene, CDR1 is LGHNA and CDR2 is YNFKEQ. The receptor comes from a woman aged 55-69 years in good health. Sequenced input: blood. The genes are TRBV4-2 and TRBJ1-2, with D unclear. The CDR3 here is CASSRSTPTNYGYTF. DNA of the CDR3: TGTGCCAGCAGCCGTTCGACCCCTACTAACTATGGCTACACCTTC.